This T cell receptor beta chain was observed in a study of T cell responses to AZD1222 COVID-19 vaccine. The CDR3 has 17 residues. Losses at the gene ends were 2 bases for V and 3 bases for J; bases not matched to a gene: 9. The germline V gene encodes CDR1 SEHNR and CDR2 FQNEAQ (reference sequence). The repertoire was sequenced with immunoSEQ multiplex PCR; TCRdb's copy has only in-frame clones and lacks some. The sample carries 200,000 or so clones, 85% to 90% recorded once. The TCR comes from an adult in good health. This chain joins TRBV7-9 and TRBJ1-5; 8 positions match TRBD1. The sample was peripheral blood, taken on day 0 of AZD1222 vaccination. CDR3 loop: CASSLRGTGGNNQPQHF. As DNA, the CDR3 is TGTGCCAGCAGCTTACGAGGGACAGGAGGGAACAATCAGCCCCAGCATTTT.